This T cell receptor beta chain was found in a study of a mutant IDH1 vaccine in newly diagnosed glioma. Sequencing was performed with immunoSEQ multiplex PCR; in TCRdb, only in-frame clones are kept and a portion is missing. The data show 50,000 to 70,000 clones, with about 73% seen just once and over 4% held by the top ten. Time point denoted: week 35, safety follow-up. Vaccine doses each comprised 300 ug of mutant IDH1 20-mer peptide, with topical imiquimod. Patients underwent eight vaccinations, which took place in weeks 1, 3, 5, 7, 11, 15, 19 and 23. Per germline, CDR1 SNHLY and CDR2 FYNNEI. The CDR3 is made up of 14 amino acids. Trimming stripped 6 bases from V and 8 bases from J, with 17 bases between. Comment on this clone: Its matching antigen is unknown.

This clonotype originated in a man in his fifties or sixties with glioma. The sample consisted of PBMCs, taken from a glioma patient whose treatment included an IDH1 peptide vaccine. The V call is TRBV2, the J call TRBJ2-1; D may correspond to TRBD1 or TRBD2 (7 bases each). The CDR3 protein is CASRTQGGAYEQFF. The CDR3 DNA sequence: TGTGCCAGCAGGACCCAGGGGGGGGCCTATGAGCAGTTCTTC.